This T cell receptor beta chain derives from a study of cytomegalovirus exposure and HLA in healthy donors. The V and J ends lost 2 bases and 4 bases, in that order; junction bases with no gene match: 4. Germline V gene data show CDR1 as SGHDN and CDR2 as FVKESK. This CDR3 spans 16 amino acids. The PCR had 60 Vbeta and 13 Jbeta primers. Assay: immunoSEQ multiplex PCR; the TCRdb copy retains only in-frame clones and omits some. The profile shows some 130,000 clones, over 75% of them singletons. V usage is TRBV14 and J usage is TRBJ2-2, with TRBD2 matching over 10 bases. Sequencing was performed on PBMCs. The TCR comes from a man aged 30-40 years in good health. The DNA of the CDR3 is TGTGCCAGCAGCCAATTAGGACTAGCGGTCACCGGGGAGCTGTTTTTT. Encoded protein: CASSQLGLAVTGELFF.